This TCR beta chain was profiled in a study of sequential checkpoint blockade in melanoma. Study as a whole: Patients were randomized 1:1 to nivolumab-then-ipilimumab or ipilimumab-then-nivolumab first-line.

This sample's treatment: randomized to nivolumab then ipilimumab (arm A) or the reverse (arm B). Some clones are missing from TCRdb's copy, which holds only in-frame ones; the method was immunoSEQ multiplex PCR. The table records roughly 30,000 clones, approximately 86% of them present only once. The V end was cut by 6 bases, the J end by 0 bases, with 23 bases between. The CDR3 covers 18 residues. Germline lookup yields CDR1 MDHEN and CDR2 SYDVKM. The chain joins TRBV28 to TRBJ1-1; D is uncertain. The source material was CD8+ T cells sorted from blood (inferred from file names), sampled from a patient given nivolumab and ipilimumab in sequence. This sequence was found in a human donor with melanoma. CDR3 loop: CASSHLWVQKVMNTEAFF. For the CDR3, the DNA is TGTGCCAGCAGCCACCTTTGGGTACAGAAAGTCATGAACACTGAAGCTTTCTTT.